These 7 T cell receptor beta chains came from one sample sequenced in a study of shared clonotypes between healthy human individuals. Assay used: immunoSEQ multiplex PCR; TCRdb lists only in-frame clones, some missing. The sample carries some 1,100,000 clones, 78% recorded once. Sequenced material: memory CD4+ T cells from PBMCs. Subset denoted: CD45RA-negative fraction. Every receptor here comes from a man younger than 35 in good health. Some clones in this sample may be carry-over from other donors' samples.

This chain joins TRBV6-6 and TRBJ1-3; D is possibly TRBD1 (5 bases). There are 15 residues in the CDR3. Per the germline V gene, CDR1 is MNHNY and CDR2 is SVGAGI (reference sequence). Between the trimmed V and J ends, which lost 8 bases and 6 bases, there was a span of 20 bases. CDR3 sequence reads: CASGRKEGHANTIYF. CDR3 DNA sequence: TGTGCCAGCGGCCGAAAGGAGGGGCATGCAAACACCATATATTTT.

CDR3 sequence: CASIGQGFHEQFF. As DNA, the CDR3 is TGTGCCAGCATTGGACAGGGGTTCCATGAGCAGTTCTTC. The J gene is TRBJ2-1, the V gene TRBV2; 9 bases fit TRBD1. The CDR3 runs 13 residues. Germline V gene data show CDR1 as SNHLY and CDR2 as FYNNEI. V lost 7 bases and J lost 8; bases outside the gene matches: 6.

The chain recombines TRBV7-3 with TRBJ2-7; 15 positions agree with TRBD2. J gave up 3 bases and V 5 bases, and 11 bases lay outside the gene matches. Germline V lookup: CDR1 SGHTA, CDR2 FQGTGA. The CDR3 totals 18 residues. CDR3: CASSPGTSGRRIGYEQYF. The DNA of the CDR3 is TGTGCCAGCAGCCCTGGGACTAGCGGGAGGAGAATTGGCTACGAGCAGTACTTC.

The chain carries TRBV5-4 and TRBJ2-4, with 11 bases fitting TRBD1. The trim removed 0 bases at V and 3 bases at J, leaving 2 bases unmatched. Looked up from germline, CDR1 is SGHNT and CDR2 is YYREEE (reference sequence). The CDR3 loop spans 16 amino acids. The CDR3 loop reads CASSLAGTGGKNIQYF. In DNA, the CDR3 is TGTGCCAGCAGCTTGGCCGGGACAGGGGGCAAAAACATTCAGTACTTC.

This clone has only one observation. J is TRBJ2-1 and V is TRBV9; 8 bases agree with TRBD2. Germline trimming cut 0 bases from V and 4 bases from J; bases unmatched to any gene: 3. CDR3 length: 15 residues. Germline loops: CDR1 SGDLS, CDR2 YYNGEE. CDR3 DNA: TGTGCCAGCAGCGTAGCTAGCGGGCCATACAATGAGCAGTTCTTC. It codes for CASSVASGPYNEQFF.

The J gene is TRBJ1-2, the V gene TRBV28; 11 bases are a match to TRBD1. V was pared by 7 bases and J by 2 bases, with 9 bases of the junction left unmatched. Germline CDR1 reads MDHEN; CDR2 reads SYDVKM. The CDR3 is 16 residues long. In DNA, the CDR3 is TGTGCCAGCAAAGTGTGGGGACAGGGGGTCAACTATGGCTACACCTTC. Encoded protein: CASKVWGQGVNYGYTF.

This chain joins TRBV2 and TRBJ2-6; D unclear. The length of the CDR3 is 15 residues. Germline-derived CDR1 and CDR2 are SNHLY and FYNNEI. Trimming shortened V by 4 bases and J by 3 bases, and 10 bases separated the two germline ends. The chain's CDR3 is CASSVLGNGANVLTF. The CDR3, as DNA: TGTGCCAGCAGTGTTCTAGGGAATGGGGCCAACGTCCTGACTTTC.